The 28 T cell receptor beta chains listed next were all sequenced from one sample in a study of cytomegalovirus exposure and HLA in healthy donors (dated by TCRdb to 2017 to 2019). The receptor library was made with the immunoSEQ multiplex PCR assay. A mixture of 60 forward primers for TCR Vbeta segments and 13 reverse primers for TCR Jbeta segments was used in the multiplex PCR. This immuneACCESS table, as held by TCRdb, lists in-frame sequences with V and J called but not all clones. Of the missing ones, under half trace to an unresolved V gene in checked studies; the others have no known cause. A total of roughly 200,000 clones appear in this sample, 79% of them only once. The ten most abundant clones make up 4.4% of the sample. Material for sequencing was PBMCs. The receptors were sampled from a woman in her thirties in good health and CMV-seropositive.

This sequence joins TRBV5-8 and TRBJ2-7; the D gene is possibly TRBD1 (6 bases). The V end lost 1 base, the J end lost 5 bases, and 10 bases lay between the germline ends. The CDR3 covers 13 residues. Germline V gene data show CDR1 as SGHTS and CDR2 as YDEGEE. This CDR3 is CASSLRTAHEQYF. CDR3 DNA: TGTGCCAGCAGCTTGCGGACAGCCCACGAGCAGTACTTC.

The V and J genes are TRBV29-1 and TRBJ2-3, with a tentative D call TRBD2 (5 bases). V was cut by 5 bases and J by 6 bases, with 9 bases left in between. This CDR3 region has 11 residues. Per germline, CDR1 SQVTM and CDR2 ANQGSEA. This chain's CDR3 is CSVSGEDTQYF. The CDR3, as DNA: TGCAGCGTTAGTGGGGAGGATACGCAGTATTTT.

The CDR3 region is CASSLMTGPNNEQFF. CDR3 bases: TGCGCCAGCAGCCTGATGACAGGGCCGAACAATGAGCAGTTCTTC. V and J are TRBV5-1 and TRBJ2-1; 7 bases are shared with TRBD1. Trimming removed 4 bases from V and 5 bases from J; junction bases left unmatched: 9. The germline gives CDR1 SGHRS, CDR2 YFSETQ. This CDR3 is 15 amino acids long.

This chain links TRBV21-1 with TRBJ1-2. TRBV21-1 is a pseudogene. This CDR3 region has 17 residues. The CDR3 bases are TGTGCCAGCAGCAAAGTTACTGGGGGGATCGGCGACTATGGCTACACCTTC. Translation gives CASSKVTGGIGDYGYTF.

The gene calls are TRBV6-5 and TRBJ2-5; a weak D match, TRBD2 (6 bases). The better agreement between TRBJ2-7 and the DNA end casts doubt on the J call. The germline gives CDR1 MNHEY, CDR2 SVGAGI. The CDR3 sequence is 16 residues long. The CDR3 region has the DNA TGTGCCAGCAGTTACTCTTCCGGGAGTGTCTCCTACGAGCAGTACTTC. It yields the protein CASSYSSGSVSYEQYF.

This clone was recorded a few times. V is TRBV2 and J is TRBJ1-2; 7 positions match TRBD1. From germline, CDR1 is SNHLY and CDR2 FYNNEI. The CDR3 runs 13 residues. The J segment lost 2 bases and the V segment lost 5 bases, leaving 2 bases of the junction unmatched. DNA for the CDR3: TGTGCCAGCAGTAACAGGGGAAACTATGGCTACACCTTC. Translating gives CASSNRGNYGYTF.

There are a few counts of this clone. The chain combines TRBV5-1 with TRBJ2-1; maybe TRBD1 (5 bases). Per germline, CDR1 SGHRS and CDR2 YFSETQ. Trimming removed 0 bases at V and 5 bases at J, with 15 bases between. The CDR3 covers 16 residues. The CDR3 DNA follows: TGCGCCAGCAGCTTGGGCAGGGTCCCCGGGCACAATGAGCAGTTCTTC. Encoded protein: CASSLGRVPGHNEQFF.

The V and J genes are TRBV4-3 and TRBJ1-1, with D perhaps TRBD1 (5 bases). The germline CDR1 and CDR2 sequences are LGHNA and YSLEER. Trimming pared 5 bases from V and 5 bases from J, leaving 12 bases between. This CDR3 comprises 13 residues. Here the CDR3 reads CASSSFGGTEAFF. The DNA of the CDR3 is TGCGCCAGCAGCTCCTTCGGGGGGACTGAAGCTTTCTTT.

This rearrangement joins TRBV15 to TRBJ2-5; D possibly corresponds to TRBD1 (6 bases). V lost 2 bases and J lost 5, with 18 bases in between. Germline lookup yields CDR1 LNHNV and CDR2 YYDKDF (reference sequence). This CDR3 region has 16 residues. DNA of the CDR3: TGTGCCACCAGCAGACTTTACAGGGTGAGTAGGGAGACCCAGTACTTC. Translating gives CATSRLYRVSRETQYF.

This clone has more than one count but fewer than ten. V and J are TRBV10-3 and TRBJ2-5, with 12 bases fitting TRBD2. The CDR3 runs 15 residues. With 8 bases clipped from V and 3 bases from J, the junction kept 7 bases outside the gene matches. Germline V gene data show CDR1 as ENHRY and CDR2 as SYGVKD. Here the CDR3 reads CAISRLAGVEETQYF. CDR3 sequence (DNA): TGTGCCATCTCCAGACTAGCGGGAGTGGAAGAGACCCAGTACTTC.

V gene TRBV2 combines with J gene TRBJ1-6; D call uncertain. CDR1 SNHLY and CDR2 FYNNEI come from the germline V gene. Deletions cut 3 bases from V and 10 bases from J, with 16 bases between. The CDR3 length is 15 residues. In DNA, the CDR3 is TGTGCCAGCAGTGAGGAGGGAGGGTCCGGGTCACCCCTCCACTTT. This translates into CASSEEGGSGSPLHF.

The rearrangement links TRBV7-6 to TRBJ2-1, with D perhaps matching TRBD2 (6 bases). Trimming took off 5 bases at V and 10 bases at J, with 12 bases between the two ends. The germline CDR1 and CDR2 sequences are SGHVS and FNYEAQ. This CDR3 has 12 amino acids. The DNA of the CDR3 is TGTGCCAGCAGCCTACGGGCGGGGGAGCAGTTCTTC. Its protein is CASSLRAGEQFF.

The chain carries TRBV18 and TRBJ2-5; D perhaps matches TRBD2 (6 bases). The length of the CDR3 is 17 residues. Trimming shortened V by 0 bases and J by 4 bases, and 18 bases separated the two germline ends. Per the germline V gene, CDR1 is KGHSH and CDR2 is LQKENI. CDR3 protein: CASSPPRRIRRGETQYF. The CDR3 DNA sequence: TGTGCCAGCTCACCACCACGAAGGATCCGGCGGGGAGAGACCCAGTACTTC.

This chain uses TRBV14 with TRBJ1-2, with 8 bases lining up with TRBD1. Germline V gene sequence: CDR1 SGHDN, CDR2 FVKESK. This CDR3 has 15 residues. Germline trimming cut 0 bases from V and 4 bases from J; bases unmatched to any gene: 4. The CDR3 sequence is CASSQDTGQVYGYTF. Written as DNA, the CDR3 is TGTGCCAGCAGCCAAGATACGGGACAGGTCTATGGCTACACCTTC.

This sequence joins TRBV27 and TRBJ1-2; TRBD1 matches 8 bases. The germline gives CDR1 MNHEY, CDR2 SMNVEV (reference sequence). This CDR3 contains 14 residues. Trimming removed 6 bases from V and 4 bases from J; junction bases left unmatched: 7. The CDR3, as DNA: TGTGCCAGCAGCCAACATGGACAGGGCTATGGCTACACCTTC. This gives the protein CASSQHGQGYGYTF.

Concerning this clone: The sample holds other DNA sequences that translate to the same CDR3. The CDR3 sequence: CASSLLGQGNEKLFF. CDR3 bases: TGCGCCAGCAGCTTACTGGGACAGGGAAACGAAAAACTGTTTTTT. V usage is TRBV5-1 and J usage is TRBJ1-4; TRBD1 aligns across 9 bases. Germline-derived CDR1 and CDR2 are SGHRS and YFSETQ. J was trimmed by 8 bases and V by 2 bases; bases with no gene match: 7. This CDR3 contains 15 residues.

The chain couples TRBV7-9 to TRBJ2-7; TRBD1 aligns across 7 bases. This CDR3 has 14 amino acids. CDR1 is SEHNR, CDR2 FQNEAQ, per germline (reference sequence). The ends lost 1 base at V and 6 bases at J; junction bases unmatched: 6. DNA for the CDR3: TGTGCCAGCAGCTTAGTAAGAGGGGGCGGCGAGCAGTACTTC. Its translation: CASSLVRGGGEQYF.

The chain recombines TRBV10-1 with TRBJ1-1; tentatively, D is TRBD1 (6 bases). Germline V gene sequence: CDR1 WNHNN, CDR2 SYGVQD (reference sequence). Trimming removed 6 bases from V and 4 bases from J, with 12 bases in between. The CDR3 covers 13 residues. The CDR3 nucleotides read TGCGCCAGCAGCGACAGGTCCGGCACTGAAGCTTTCTTT. Translated, it gives CASSDRSGTEAFF.

The chain has TRBV19 and TRBJ1-1, with D possibly being TRBD1 (6 bases). Trimming stripped 6 bases from V and 1 base from J, with 12 bases between. Germline V lookup: CDR1 LNHDA, CDR2 SQIVND (reference sequence). This CDR3 contains 14 residues. This chain's CDR3 is CASSSTGENTEAFF. CDR3 nucleotides: TGTGCCAGTAGCTCGACAGGCGAGAACACTGAAGCTTTCTTT. Full variable domain (missing parts from reference TRBV19 and TRBJ1-1): DGGITQSPKYLFRKEGQNVTLSCEQNLNHDAMYWYRQDPGQGLRLIYYSQIVNDFQKGDIAEGYSVSREKKESFPLTVTSAQKNPTAFYLCASSSTGENTEAFFGQGTRLTVV.

The chain joins TRBV23-1 to TRBJ2-7, with 7 bases that match TRBD2. TRBV23-1 is filed as an ORF, its function uncertain. CDR3 length: 14 amino acids. The V gene end was trimmed by 9 bases and the J gene end by 2 bases; junction bases not matched to a gene: 10. This chain's CDR3 is CARGGVSDPYEQYF. CDR3 nucleotide sequence: TGCGCCAGGGGGGGGGTGTCAGACCCCTACGAGCAGTACTTC.

The chain has TRBV7-2 and TRBJ2-3; TRBD1 might be the D (6 bases). Trimming removed 5 bases from V and 5 bases from J, with 8 bases in between. CDR3 size: 12 residues. Per the germline V gene, CDR1 is SGHTA and CDR2 is FQGNSA. DNA for the CDR3: TGTGCCAGCAGCGCACAGGGAGATACGCAGTATTTT. Translation: CASSAQGDTQYF.

This sequence joins TRBV19 and TRBJ2-6; 7 bases line up with TRBD1. J was trimmed by 1 base and V by 3 bases; bases with no gene match: 9. This CDR3 is built from 18 residues. Per germline, CDR1 LNHDA and CDR2 SQIVND (reference sequence). This CDR3 reads CASSIFGQGESGANVLTF. The CDR3 DNA follows: TGTGCCAGTAGTATTTTCGGTCAGGGGGAGTCTGGGGCCAACGTCCTGACTTTC.

The V call is TRBV5-6, the J call TRBJ2-3; 7 bases map to TRBD2. CDR1 is SGHDT and CDR2 is YYEEEE in the germline V gene. The CDR3 loop spans 15 amino acids. The V and J ends lost 0 bases and 8 bases, in that order; junction bases with no gene match: 9. CDR3 sequence reads: CASSLGGGSDVTQYF. CDR3 nucleotides: TGTGCCAGCAGCTTGGGAGGCGGGAGCGATGTTACGCAGTATTTT.

The V gene is TRBV5-1, the J gene TRBJ1-2, with 8 nucleotides matching TRBD1. The junction had 6 bases not matched to a gene; V was cut back by 4 bases and J by 1 base. CDR3 length: 15 amino acids. The germline CDR1 and CDR2 sequences are SGHRS and YFSETQ. The CDR3 bases are TGCGCCAGCAGCCAGCTGGGACAGGATAACTATGGCTACACCTTC. The encoded protein is CASSQLGQDNYGYTF.

This chain joins TRBV5-4 and TRBJ2-1; D perhaps matches TRBD2 (6 bases). CDR3 length: 15 amino acids. Trimming stripped 4 bases from V and 6 bases from J, with 17 bases between. Germline V gene sequence: CDR1 SGHNT, CDR2 YYREEE (reference sequence). Here the CDR3 DNA reads TGTGCCAGCAGCCTGTCCGGGAGATCGGGCAATGAGCAGTTCTTC. Its translation: CASSLSGRSGNEQFF.

The rearrangement links TRBV6-5 to TRBJ2-7; 7 bases agree with TRBD1. This CDR3 has 14 amino acids. J gave up 8 bases and V 2 bases, and 9 bases lay outside the gene matches. Germline CDR1 and CDR2: MNHEY and SVGAGI. The CDR3 DNA is TGTGCCAGCAGTTACCTGGGACAGCGGAACCAGCAGTACTTC. It encodes CASSYLGQRNQQYF.

CDR3 nucleotides: TGTGCCAGCAGCTTGGTGACAGGGCTGGCCGGGGAGCTGTTTTTT. Protein sequence: CASSLVTGLAGELFF. The J gene is TRBJ2-2, the V gene TRBV5-6, with 7 nucleotides matching TRBD1. CDR3 length: 15 residues. Trimming at V came to 0 bases and at J to 6 bases, leaving 5 bases not matched to a gene. CDR1 SGHDT and CDR2 YYEEEE come from the germline V gene.

This chain joins TRBV4-2 and TRBJ2-1, with 11 bases matching TRBD1. The CDR3 length is 14 residues. CDR1 is LGHNA and CDR2 is YNFKEQ in the germline V gene. V lost 10 bases to trimming and J lost 7 bases; unmatched junction nucleotides: 9. This CDR3 reads CATGRTGGRNEQFF. DNA for the CDR3: TGTGCCACCGGAAGGACAGGGGGCCGAAATGAGCAGTTCTTC.